These 7 T cell receptor beta chains share one sample of origin, sequenced in a study of T cells in Graves' hyperthyroidism and ophthalmopathy. Authors of the study amplified TCR beta CDR3 regions from RNA transcripts. The study used the HTBI primer set for a first-round RT-PCR of the TCR CDR3. TCRdb called the multiplex PCR reads again in MiXCR, with one record for every CDR3 protein. The table records about 760,000 distinct CDR3 sequences, roughly a third of them present only once. Sequenced input: blood. The source is a woman in her forties with Graves' hyperthyroidism.

This clonotype showed up many times. V usage is TRBV25-1 and J usage is TRBJ1-1; D is unclear. CDR1 is MGHDK, CDR2 SYGVNS, per germline. V lost 5 bases and J lost 1, with 14 bases in between. The CDR3 is 15 amino acids. This chain's CDR3 is CASSTFREENTEAFF. The DNA of the CDR3 is TGTGCCAGCAGTACTTTCAGAGAGGAGAACACTGAAGCTTTCTTT.

The genes are TRBV7-9 and TRBJ2-7; D may be TRBD2 (6 bases). CDR1 is SEHNR, CDR2 FQNEAQ, per germline (reference sequence). This CDR3 has 17 residues. V was clipped by 3 bases and J by 0 bases, with 18 bases between them. The CDR3 is CASSLAAGRQDSYEQYF. The CDR3 coding sequence is TGTGCCAGCAGCTTGGCCGCAGGGAGGCAGGACTCCTACGAGCAGTACTTC.

This clonotype was counted a few times. V is TRBV5-5 and J is TRBJ1-5; D gene ambiguous. V was trimmed by 5 bases and J by 7 bases, leaving 13 bases between them. Germline values: CDR1 SGHKS, CDR2 YYEKEE (reference sequence). The CDR3 totals 13 residues. DNA of the CDR3: TGTGCCAGCAGTTACTCGGCGGGCCAGCCCCAGCATTTT. Translation: CASSYSAGQPQHF.

Regarding this clonotype: A much bigger clone sits one base away, suggesting this may be a read error. This chain uses TRBV7-2 with TRBJ1-1; no clear D. This CDR3 is 14 amino acids long. Germline-derived CDR1 and CDR2 are SGHTA and FQGNSA. The CDR3 spells CASSPPGWEAEASF. DNA for the CDR3: TGTGCCAGCAGCCCCCCTGGGTGGGAGGCTGAAGCTTCCTTT. Variable domain in full (rest from reference TRBV7-2 and TRBJ1-1): GAGVSQSPSNKVTEKGKDVELRCDPISGHTALYWYRQSLGQGLEFLIYFQGNSAPDKSGLPSDRFSAERTGGSVSTLTIQRTQQEDSAVYLCASSPPGWEAEASFGQGTRLTVV.

This clonotype appeared many times. The V call is TRBV5-6, the J call TRBJ2-5; 9 bases fit TRBD1. This CDR3 is built from 14 residues. J lost 5 bases, V lost 5 bases, and 7 bases had no gene match. The germline CDR1 and CDR2 sequences are SGHDT and YYEEEE. CDR3 sequence (DNA): TGTGCCAGCAGAACCAAGACAGGGGGGGAGACCCAGTACTTC. Protein sequence: CASRTKTGGETQYF.

This clonotype was found once. This could be a read error, since a much larger clone is one nucleotide away. The chain employs TRBV7-6 and TRBJ1-5, with D possibly TRBD1 on 5 matching bases. Germline V gene data show CDR1 as SGHVS and CDR2 as FNYEAQ. This CDR3 has 17 residues. In DNA form, the CDR3 reads TGTGTCAGCAGCTTAGCGCTCCGTAGGGGCGGCAATCAGCCCCAGCATTTT. Its translation: CVSSLALRRGGNQPQHF.

In this sample, this clonotype turned up a few times. The V gene is TRBV11-2, the J gene TRBJ2-7, with D possibly matching TRBD1 (6 bases). The CDR3 consists of 15 residues. V was clipped by 5 bases and J by 2 bases, with 16 bases between them. Germline values: CDR1 SGHAT, CDR2 FQNNGV. The CDR3 nucleotides are TGTGCCAGCAGCCATTTCGATGACAGGACCTACGAGCAGTACTTC. This encodes CASSHFDDRTYEQYF.